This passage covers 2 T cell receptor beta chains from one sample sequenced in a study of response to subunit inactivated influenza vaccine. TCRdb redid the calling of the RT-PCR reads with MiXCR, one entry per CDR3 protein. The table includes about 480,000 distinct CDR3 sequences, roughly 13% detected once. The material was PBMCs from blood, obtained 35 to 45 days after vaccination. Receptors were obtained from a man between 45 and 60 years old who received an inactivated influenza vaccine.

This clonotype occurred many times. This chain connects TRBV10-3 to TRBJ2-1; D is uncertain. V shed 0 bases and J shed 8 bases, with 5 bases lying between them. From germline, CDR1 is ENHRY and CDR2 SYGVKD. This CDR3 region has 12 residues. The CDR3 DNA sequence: TGTGCCATCAGTGAGTCACGGGATGAGCAGTTCTTC. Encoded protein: CAISESRDEQFF.

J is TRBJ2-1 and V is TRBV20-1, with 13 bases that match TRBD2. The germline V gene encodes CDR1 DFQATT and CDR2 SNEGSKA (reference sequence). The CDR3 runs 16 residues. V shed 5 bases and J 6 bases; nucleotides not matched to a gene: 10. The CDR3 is CSAGEPGTSGANEQFF. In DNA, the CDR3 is TGCAGTGCTGGGGAACCCGGGACTAGCGGGGCCAATGAGCAGTTCTTC.